Below are 27 T cell receptor beta chains sequenced from a single sample in a study of cytomegalovirus exposure and HLA in healthy donors (dated by TCRdb to 2016 to 2017). Preparation of the library involved the immunoSEQ multiplex PCR assay. A mixture of 60 forward primers for TCR Vbeta segments and 13 reverse primers for TCR Jbeta segments was used in the multiplex PCR. This immuneACCESS table, as held by TCRdb, lists in-frame sequences with V and J called but not all clones. Of the missing ones, under half trace to an unresolved V gene in checked studies; the others have no known cause. Across this sample there are about 36,000 clones, with roughly 69% seen only once. The leading ten clones occupy 6.5% of the sample. Sequenced: PBMCs. These receptors all come from a man aged 30 to 39 in good health and CMV-seronegative.

The chain combines TRBV7-2 with TRBJ2-3, with 14 bases that match TRBD2. CDR3 length: 16 residues. V dropped 5 bases and J dropped 7; count of bases not matched to a gene: 8. Looked up from germline, CDR1 is SGHTA and CDR2 is FQGNSA. This CDR3 is CASSRLAGGPLYTQYF. DNA for the CDR3: TGTGCCAGCAGCAGACTAGCGGGGGGGCCGTTATATACGCAGTATTTT.

This chain connects TRBV28 to TRBJ1-1; D is unclear. Germline V CDR1 and CDR2: MDHEN, SYDVKM. V was shortened by 5 bases and J by 3 bases, with 13 bases between the two germline ends. The length of the CDR3 is 14 residues. CDR3 DNA sequence: TGTGCCAGCAGTCTAGCCCGTCACGACACTGAAGCTTTCTTT. It codes for CASSLARHDTEAFF.

The chain employs TRBV18 and TRBJ1-5; D is undetermined. The CDR3 consists of 13 residues. CDR1 and CDR2 from the germline V gene are KGHSH and LQKENI. Trimming pared 0 bases from V and 6 bases from J, leaving 6 bases between. The CDR3 DNA is TGTGCCAGCTCACCACCCGCCGGTCAGCCCCAGCATTTT. It specifies CASSPPAGQPQHF. The full variable domain, rest sourced from reference TRBV18 and TRBJ1-5, is NAGVMQNPRHLVRRRGQEARLRCSPMKGHSHVYWYRQLPEEGLKFMVYLQKENIIDESGMPKERFSAEFPKEGPSILRIQQVVRGDSAAYFCASSPPAGQPQHFGDGTRLSIL.

This chain joins TRBV6-4 and TRBJ1-2, with D possibly being TRBD1 (5 bases). V lost 4 bases and J lost 6, with 18 bases in between. The CDR3 has 15 residues. Germline V CDR1 and CDR2: MRHNA, SNTAGT. The CDR3 spells CASSGDYPTRDGYTF. For the CDR3, the DNA is TGTGCCAGCAGTGGGGACTACCCTACGAGGGATGGCTACACCTTC.

The V call is TRBV4-2, the J call TRBJ2-5; 9 bases agree with TRBD2. J was trimmed by 6 bases and V by 0 bases; bases with no gene match: 8. Germline CDR1 reads LGHNA; CDR2 reads YNFKEQ. This CDR3 contains 16 residues. CDR3 amino acids: CASSQEYLAGPQTQYF. DNA for the CDR3: TGTGCCAGCAGCCAAGAGTACCTAGCGGGGCCTCAGACCCAGTACTTC.

The V call is TRBV5-6, the J call TRBJ1-5; 8 bases line up with TRBD1. CDR3 length: 13 residues. Germline values: CDR1 SGHDT, CDR2 YYEEEE. V trimming: 7 bases; J trimming: 4 bases; junction bases outside the gene matches: 4. In DNA form, the CDR3 reads TGTGCCAGCGGACAGGGTGTTAATCAGCCCCAGCATTTT. Translation: CASGQGVNQPQHF.

The CDR3 region is CASSQDVVRVGELFF. Written as DNA, the CDR3 is TGTGCCAGCAGCCAAGACGTCGTCCGGGTTGGGGAGCTGTTTTTT. This sequence joins TRBV4-2 and TRBJ2-2; D remains ambiguous. The V end lost 0 bases, the J end lost 8 bases, and 13 bases lay between the germline ends. Per germline, CDR1 LGHNA and CDR2 YNFKEQ. The CDR3 sequence is 15 residues long.

The CDR3 DNA reads TGTGCCAGCAGCACACACACTAGGAGTTACGAGCAGTACTTC. It is translated as CASSTHTRSYEQYF. This chain uses TRBV11-2 with TRBJ2-7; tentative D call: TRBD2 (5 bases). Trimming stripped 5 bases from V and 4 bases from J, with 15 bases between. The CDR3 loop spans 14 amino acids. Per the germline V gene, CDR1 is SGHAT and CDR2 is FQNNGV.

This clone was observed a handful of times. The chain recombines TRBV29-1 with TRBJ2-3; D uncertain. The CDR3 is made up of 13 amino acids. V was clipped by 6 bases and J by 2 bases, with 12 bases between them. Germline CDR1 and CDR2: SQVTM and ANQGSEA. This chain's CDR3 is CSVGSVLTDTQYF. CDR3 sequence (DNA): TGCAGCGTCGGCAGCGTACTCACAGATACGCAGTATTTT.

Only a few counts were recorded for this clone. This chain joins TRBV10-1 and TRBJ1-3; a weak D match, TRBD1 (5 bases). CDR1 is WNHNN, CDR2 SYGVQD, per germline (reference sequence). V was cut by 3 bases and J by 4 bases, with 10 bases left in between. The length of the CDR3 is 14 residues. The chain's CDR3 is CASSDAGLGNTIYF. In nucleotides, the CDR3 is TGCGCCAGCAGTGATGCAGGGCTGGGAAACACCATATATTTT.

The chain combines TRBV7-9 with TRBJ1-5; D is uncertain. Germline assignment: CDR1 SEHNR and CDR2 FQNEAQ (reference sequence). Trimming shortened V by 2 bases and J by 2 bases, and 13 bases separated the two germline ends. This CDR3 comprises 16 residues. As DNA, the CDR3 is TGTGCCAGCAGCTTATCGGGGTCTGTGGGCAATCAGCCCCAGCATTTT. This translates into CASSLSGSVGNQPQHF.

The chain uses TRBV10-3 and TRBJ1-1; 11 bases fit TRBD1. With V trimmed by 3 bases and J by 2 bases, 5 bases remained unmatched. Germline lookup yields CDR1 ENHRY and CDR2 SYGVKD. The CDR3 runs to 16 residues. CDR3 residues: CAISDRTGGLNTEAFF. Here the CDR3 DNA reads TGTGCCATCAGTGATAGGACAGGGGGCCTAAACACTGAAGCTTTCTTT.

This clone was picked up one time. V usage is TRBV7-2 and J usage is TRBJ1-5, with TRBD1 matching 7 bases. With 5 bases clipped from V and 8 bases from J, the junction kept 6 bases outside the gene matches. The length of the CDR3 is 13 residues. CDR1 is SGHTA, CDR2 FQGNSA, per germline. The CDR3 sequence is CASSVDRIKPQHF. The CDR3 bases are TGTGCCAGCAGCGTGGACAGGATCAAGCCCCAGCATTTT.

The J gene is TRBJ2-3, the V gene TRBV7-8, with 7 positions matching TRBD1. J was trimmed by 4 bases and V by 8 bases; bases with no gene match: 6. The CDR3 runs to 13 residues. Germline values: CDR1 SGHVS, CDR2 FQNEAQ. As DNA, the CDR3 is TGTGCCAGCGACAGGGCCCCCGCAGATACGCAGTATTTT. Residues: CASDRAPADTQYF. Full variable domain (remainder filled in from reference TRBV7-8 and TRBJ2-3): GAGVSQSPRYKVAKRGQDVALRCDPISGHVSLFWYQQALGQGPEFLTYFQNEAQLDKSGLPSDRFFAERPEGSVSTLKIQRTQQEDSAVYLCASDRAPADTQYFGPGTRLTVL.

V and J are TRBV23-1 and TRBJ2-5, with TRBD1 matching 7 bases. TRBV23-1 qualifies as an ORF whose function is uncertain. With V trimmed by 3 bases and J by 4 bases, 11 bases remained unmatched. There are 16 residues in the CDR3. The CDR3 coding sequence is TGCGCCAGCAGTCATTTTCGGAAATGGGACAGAGAGACCCAGTACTTC. Protein: CASSHFRKWDRETQYF.

The chain links TRBV6-6 to TRBJ2-2, with a tentative D call TRBD1 (5 bases). Looked up from germline, CDR1 is MNHNY and CDR2 is SVGAGI (reference sequence). The CDR3 is made up of 15 amino acids. V was cut by 2 bases and J by 0 bases, with 7 bases left in between. CDR3 bases: TGTGCCAGCAGTTACGGACACCCGAACACCGGGGAGCTGTTTTTT. This gives the protein CASSYGHPNTGELFF.

The V call is TRBV2, the J call TRBJ1-3; the D gene is possibly TRBD1 (6 bases). The V gene's germline CDR1 is SNHLY and CDR2 FYNNEI. This CDR3 has 17 residues. V lost 6 bases, J lost 4 bases, and 22 bases lay in between. The CDR3 coding sequence is TGTGCCAGCAGCCGCTCGGGGGGGGCCCTCTTAGGAAACACCATATATTTT. Amino acids: CASSRSGGALLGNTIYF.

This chain uses TRBV5-1 with TRBJ2-5, with D unresolved. The length of the CDR3 is 13 residues. In germline, CDR1 is SGHRS, CDR2 YFSETQ. V was clipped by 2 bases and J by 5 bases, with 10 bases between them. The CDR3 here is CASSFGSTETQYF. In nucleotides, the CDR3 is TGCGCCAGCAGCTTCGGTAGCACGGAGACCCAGTACTTC.

This chain joins TRBV4-1 and TRBJ1-2; 7 nucleotides align to TRBD1. There are 13 residues in the CDR3. Germline-derived CDR1 and CDR2 are MGHRA and YSYEKL. Unmatched junction bases numbered 6, after V lost 3 bases and J lost 8 bases. The CDR3 DNA sequence: TGCGCCAGCAGCCAGATCACAGGGGTAGGCTACACCTTC. As protein: CASSQITGVGYTF.

This clone occurred a few times. The chain employs TRBV29-1 and TRBJ2-1, with a weak D call TRBD1 (6 bases). The germline V gene has CDR1 SQVTM and CDR2 ANQGSEA. This CDR3 region has 13 residues. Trimming removed 4 bases from V and 4 bases from J, with 11 bases in between. DNA of the CDR3: TGCAGCGTTGTGGGGACAACGTACAATGAGCAGTTCTTC. Translating it yields CSVVGTTYNEQFF.

The chain couples TRBV5-8 to TRBJ1-5; 7 nucleotides match TRBD1. CDR1 and CDR2 (germline): SGHTS, YDEGEE. The CDR3 contains 16 residues. The V segment lost 6 bases and the J segment 7 bases; nucleotides outside the gene matches: 16. CDR3 DNA sequence: TGTGCCAGCACCCTGACAGGGAGGCAAATTCGCCAGCCCCAGCATTTT. Its translation: CASTLTGRQIRQPQHF.

The chain employs TRBV7-9 and TRBJ2-1, with 8 positions matching TRBD1. Germline lookup yields CDR1 SEHNR and CDR2 FQNEAQ (reference sequence). Trimming removed 3 bases from V and 8 bases from J; junction bases left unmatched: 0. This CDR3 contains 12 residues. The CDR3 DNA sequence: TGTGCCAGCAGCTTGACAGGGGATGAGCAGTTCTTC. Translation: CASSLTGDEQFF.

This chain uses TRBV5-1 with TRBJ2-2; 8 bases align to TRBD1. This CDR3 region has 16 residues. With 4 bases clipped from V and 1 base from J, the junction kept 6 bases outside the gene matches. Germline CDR1 reads SGHRS; CDR2 reads YFSETQ. CDR3 residues: CASSLRDRWNTGELFF. CDR3 nucleotides: TGCGCCAGCAGCCTCCGGGACAGGTGGAACACCGGGGAGCTGTTTTTT.

The chain has TRBV29-1 and TRBJ2-7; possibly TRBD2 for D (5 bases). This CDR3 is built from 13 residues. V lost 5 bases and J 4 bases, leaving 15 bases between the germline ends. The germline gives CDR1 SQVTM, CDR2 ANQGSEA. The CDR3 loop is CSVKSDFRYEQYF. CDR3 DNA sequence: TGCAGCGTTAAGTCGGACTTTCGATACGAGCAGTACTTC.

Comment on this clone: Without the conserved terminal phenylalanine or tryptophan, this CDR3 likely stems from a read error. The rearrangement links TRBV4-2 to TRBJ1-3; D gene uncertain. Germline-derived CDR1 and CDR2 are LGHNA and YNFKEQ. Trimming shortened V by 0 bases and J by 4 bases, and 10 bases separated the two germline ends. The CDR3 runs to 15 residues. This CDR3 is CASSQDGGDGNTIYV. In DNA, the CDR3 is TGTGCCAGCAGCCAAGATGGAGGCGACGGAAACACCATATATGTT.

V and J are TRBV5-4 and TRBJ2-7, with 7 bases matching TRBD1. V dropped 2 bases and J dropped 0; count of bases not matched to a gene: 8. CDR3 size: 16 residues. In germline, CDR1 is SGHNT, CDR2 YYREEE (reference sequence). CDR3 protein: CASSLYRGPTSYEQYF. The DNA for the CDR3 is TGTGCCAGCAGCTTATACAGGGGACCAACCTCCTACGAGCAGTACTTC.

This chain links TRBV4-3 with TRBJ1-5; D is possibly TRBD1 (5 bases). CDR1 and CDR2 from the germline V gene are LGHNA and YSLEER. The CDR3 totals 17 residues. The ends were cut back, 1 base at V and 7 bases at J, with 20 bases in the middle. This CDR3 reads CASSQAPGPQGGQPQHF. Written as DNA, the CDR3 is TGCGCCAGCAGCCAAGCTCCGGGGCCCCAGGGAGGCCAGCCCCAGCATTTT.